This TCR beta chain is drawn from a study of T cells in Graves' hyperthyroidism and ophthalmopathy. Clinical symptoms, serum thyroxine, TRAb, thyroid ultrasound and orbital computed tomography established diagnosis. Regions amplified from RNA transcripts were the TCR beta CDR3 regions. The HTBI primer set was used in a first-round RT-PCR of the TCR CDR3. TCRdb re-called the multiplex PCR reads with MiXCR, one entry per CDR3 protein. The data show under 750,000 distinct CDR3 sequences, approximately 19% seen once. CDR1 is MNHEY and CDR2 is SMNVEV in the germline V gene (reference sequence). The CDR3 has 8 amino acids. Trimming took 8 bases from V and 10 from J, leaving 5 bases between them.

The source material was blood. The source of this sequence is a woman aged 45-59 years with Graves' hyperthyroidism that later progressed to Graves' ophthalmopathy. V and J are TRBV27 and TRBJ1-1, with D unresolved. The CDR3 here is CASGGAFF. In DNA, the CDR3 is TGTGCCAGCGGAGGAGCTTTCTTT.